This TCR beta chain originates from a study of T-cell memory formation after mild COVID-19 (TCRdb year 2021). A note on the overall study: TCR sequence clusters from the two donors were largely donor specific. Two young, previously healthy adult volunteers made up the cohort, one male and one female. Longitudinal TCRalpha and TCRbeta repertoire sequencing tracked T-cell clones expanding and contracting after mild COVID-19 in a couple of donors.

Ficoll-Paque density gradient centrifugation was used to isolate PBMCs. V is cut back by 5 bases and J by 2 bases, with 6 bases in the junction unmatched. From a lookup of the germline V gene (reference sequence), CDR1 and CDR2 are SEHNR and FQNEAQ. Counted from cysteine to phenylalanine, this CDR3 has 17 amino acids. Solely the CDR3 DNA is kept, with 51 bases framed from the first base. The research as a whole found: The second-wave clones that peaked on day 37 were not confirmed to be SARS-CoV-2 specific. From day 15 to 85, contracting clones showed balanced CD4/CD8 phenotypes, whereas a second wave of clones that expanded from day 15 to 37 leaned towards CD4+. Some responding clones were found in pre-infection memory, which suggests that pre-existing cross-reactive memory T cells took part in the SARS-CoV-2 response. The study included only a couple of mild cases, and larger cohorts that include severe cases with pre-infection samples were judged to be necessary. Contracting CD4+ clones were found mainly in CM and EM memory subsets, while CD8+ clones were enriched in EMRA.

Sequencing took place on an Illumina NovaSeq 6000. TCRalpha and TCRbeta cDNA libraries were constructed by 5'RACE with constant-segment primers, with sample barcodes and unique molecular identifiers being introduced. RNA was extracted from every sample with Trizol reagent. Library amplification was performed in two PCR steps, and a second sample barcode and Illumina TruSeq adapters were introduced in the second step. Sequencing of libraries was performed on an Illumina NovaSeq with 2 x 150 bp paired-end reads. The original methods were these. The reads were demultiplexed and collapsed into UMI-guided consensus sequences using migec v1.2.7. Using mixcr v2.1.11, UMI consensuses were aligned to TRA and TRB V and J templates and then assembled into clonotypes. A clonotype was counted as expanded or contracted only when both edgeR and NoisET called the clonotype significant, with the noise models trained on biological replicates. edgeR calls used a false discovery rate-adjusted p below 0.01 and a log2 fold-change threshold of 1. As an exploratory analysis of dynamics, max-normalized trajectories of the 1000 most abundant clonotypes were examined by PCA with hierarchical clustering. Each responding clone was given a CD4 or CD8 phenotype based on the CD4+ and CD8+ repertoires, which had been sequenced separately. TCRdb reanalyzed the raw reads on its own, using fastp at Q25 for trimming and MiXCR for clone calling, and kept in-frame beta chains. Every CDR3 protein is listed once, alongside the most common genes and DNA of its rows. TCRdb assigned the V and J calls; the authors' analysis was not used. For this sample the table gives hundreds of thousands of distinct CDR3 sequences, of which about 20% were detected only once. Jointly, the top ten make up around 11% of the sample.

This clonotype came up many times. Its antigen specificity is not known. Per-base quality was not reported, and no clone a single base away is much larger than it. The TCR sequence derives from an adult woman who had mild COVID-19 (a few samples of this study predate the infection). The sample titles of this study are shuffled in the database, so cell type and time point are left out; the donor was told from shared clones. Sample: PBMCs or a T cell subset sorted from them (not recorded which). The rearranged segments are TRBV7-9 and TRBJ2-1; TRBD2 fits 13 bases in the junction. The nucleotides read TGTGCCAGCAGCCGGACTAGCGGGGGCCTTACCTACAATGAGCAGTTCTTC. This is translated as CASSRTSGGLTYNEQFF.